This T cell receptor beta chain was retrieved from a study of OX40 agonist ivuxolimab in advanced cancers. Looking at the study overall: Ivuxolimab was a fully human IgG2 agonistic monoclonal antibody targeting the costimulatory receptor OX40 (CD134). Intravenous ivuxolimab was administered to patients every 2 weeks at six dose levels: 0.01, 0.1, 0.3, 1.5, 3 and 10 mg/kg. Of the approximately 50 dose-escalation patients, hepatocellular carcinoma was present in about 20, melanoma in roughly 15, renal cell carcinoma in 9 and head and neck cancer in 9. In the dose-escalation cohort, 65% to 90% of patients were male, and the mean age was approximately 60 years, with a range of about 23 to 85. Prior anti-PD-1, anti-PD-L1 or anti-CTLA-4 therapy was permitted, and checkpoint inhibitors had been received by less than 45% of dose-escalation patients. Partial responses occurred in three dose-escalation patients, of whom one had hepatocellular carcinoma and two had cutaneous melanoma. The point of sequencing TCRbeta in the periphery was to test whether ivuxolimab changed TCR sequence diversity and drove clonal T-cell expansion. The monotherapy dose-escalation portion (N of about 50 patients) of the phase I ivuxolimab trial is reported in the paper. The research as a whole found: Low levels of normalized T-cell clonal expansion were also seen in some patients who did not respond. At doses of 0.1 to 3.0 mg/kg, clonal expansion of both CD4+ and CD8+ T cells in blood was seen between baseline and week 6. After ivuxolimab, CD8+ T cells had more expanded clones than CD4+ T cells on average. The antigen specificity of the peripheral T cells that underwent clonal expansion was not determined. Partial responders in the 0.1-3.0 mg/kg groups had among the lowest normalized peripheral clonal expansion, especially among CD8+ T cells.

Sequences SNHLY (CDR1) and FYNNEI (CDR2) are obtained from the germline V gene. The CDR3 measures 11 amino acids from cysteine to phenylalanine. Kept here is only the CDR3 DNA, which spans 33 bases and is read in frame from base 1. Trimming costs V 6 bases and J 12 bases, and their ends lie 15 bases apart. The trial excluded patients who had a history of autoimmune disease or who were on systemic immunosuppression. Peripheral blood for TCR sequencing was collected from all dose cohorts at baseline, on cycle 4 day 1, and on cycle 7 day 1. The samples were taken from a phase I, first-in-human, multicenter, open-label dose-escalation trial of ivuxolimab. Adults with locally advanced or metastatic melanoma, renal cell carcinoma, hepatocellular carcinoma or head and neck squamous cell carcinoma were enrolled in the trial. CD4+ and CD8+ T cells were sorted separately from peripheral blood before TCR sequencing.

A remark on this clone: No cognate antigen has been identified for it. No much larger clone exists at a distance of one base, and base qualities are not known.

Genomic DNA was extracted from sorted cells for sequencing of the TCRbeta CDR3 region. TCRbeta CDR3 regions were sequenced using the immunoSEQ Assay. TCRdb holds this immuneACCESS table with in-frame rearrangements only. Some clones are missing; in checked studies, unresolved V genes explain under half, and the rest has no known cause. In this sample the table shows roughly 50,000 clones, approximately 90% of which occur a single time. The ten largest clonotypes hold roughly 6% of the sample. This clonotype originated in an adult with an advanced solid tumor such as melanoma, head and neck, liver or kidney cancer. Sequenced here: CD4+ or CD8+ T cells sorted from blood, sampled in a trial of the OX40 agonist ivuxolimab. The receptor chain draws on TRBV2 and TRBJ2-7, with the D assignment possibly TRBD1 or TRBD2, given 6 matching bases for each. The CDR3 region has the sequence CASRDYRVPYF. The sequenced DNA is TGTGCCAGCAGGGACTACAGGGTCCCGTACTTC.